The clone carrying this T cell receptor beta chain has a count of ten or more. No antigen is known for it. The CDR3 has 14 amino acids. Germline loops: CDR1 DFQATT, CDR2 SNEGSKA (reference sequence). With 3 bases removed from V and 1 base from J, the gap between germline ends came to 11 bases. This specimen belongs to a study of neurological immune-mediated disorders. Regarding the study as a whole: Multiple sclerosis patients had less TCR clonal expansion than even healthy controls, unlike HTLV-1-associated myelopathy.

cDNA synthesis was performed by 5'RACE with 10-nucleotide random UMIs. Over 200 million TCR-beta sequences from 15-18 subjects came from every sequencing run. TCRdb recomputed calls from the 5' RACE reads with MiXCR, one row per CDR3 protein. The profile covers fewer than 45,000 distinct CDR3 sequences, with nearly 6.5% appearing a single time and around 0.52% taken by the ten largest. Sorted libraries came from roughly 1 million CD4+ or CD8+ T cells. The chain employs TRBV20-1 and TRBJ2-3; D uncertain. The sample taken for sequencing was CD4+ T cells from blood. The TCR originated in a middle-aged woman in good health. The CDR3 loop is CSASGAERTDTQYF. The DNA for the CDR3 is TGCAGTGCTAGTGGTGCAGAGCGCACAGATACGCAGTATTTT.